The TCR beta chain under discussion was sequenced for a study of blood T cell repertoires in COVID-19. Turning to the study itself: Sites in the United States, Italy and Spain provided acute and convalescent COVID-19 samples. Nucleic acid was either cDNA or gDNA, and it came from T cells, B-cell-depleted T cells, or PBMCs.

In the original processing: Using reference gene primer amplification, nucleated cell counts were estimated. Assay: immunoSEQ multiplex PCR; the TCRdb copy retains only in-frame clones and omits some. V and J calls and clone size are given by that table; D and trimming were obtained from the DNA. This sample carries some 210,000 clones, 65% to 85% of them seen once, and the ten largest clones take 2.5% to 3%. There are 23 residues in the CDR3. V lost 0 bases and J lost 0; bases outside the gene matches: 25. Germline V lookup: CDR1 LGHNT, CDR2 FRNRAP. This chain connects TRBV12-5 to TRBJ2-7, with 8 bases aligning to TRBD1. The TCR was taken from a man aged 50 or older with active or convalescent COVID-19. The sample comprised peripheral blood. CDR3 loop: CASGLVLRAGGTIDSTSSYEQYF. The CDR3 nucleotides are TGTGCTAGTGGTTTGGTCCTTAGGGCAGGGGGCACAATCGACTCAACAAGCTCCTACGAGCAGTACTTC.